This TCR beta chain came from a study of cytomegalovirus exposure and HLA in healthy donors. Germline V gene sequence: CDR1 SGHRS, CDR2 YFSETQ. V shed 4 bases, J shed 4 bases, and the junction held 11 bases outside the gene matches. CDR3 length: 16 residues. TCRdb keeps only in-frame clones here, not all; method: immunoSEQ multiplex PCR. Found here are under 95,000 clones, approximately 94% of them singletons; the top ten hold 2.5% to 3.5%. This chain connects TRBV5-1 to TRBJ2-1, with 7 positions matching TRBD2. Sample: PBMCs. This receptor was taken from a woman between 18 and 30 years old in good health and CMV-seropositive. CDR3 sequence: CASSVQLAGLYNEQFF. The CDR3 DNA is TGCGCCAGCAGCGTTCAGTTAGCGGGTCTGTACAATGAGCAGTTCTTC.